Presented here are 10 T cell receptor beta chains from one specimen sequenced in a study of cytomegalovirus exposure and HLA in healthy donors. PCR employed 60 Vbeta and 13 Jbeta primers. Sequencing was performed with immunoSEQ multiplex PCR; in TCRdb, only in-frame clones are kept and a portion is missing. Of around 150,000 clones in the sample, roughly 70% were seen once. Sequenced sample: PBMCs. Receptor source: a woman aged 25 to 45 in good health and CMV-seronegative.

The gene calls are TRBV9 and TRBJ1-3; 7 bases line up with TRBD1. This CDR3 is built from 16 residues. Germline CDR1 SGDLS, CDR2 YYNGEE. Germline trimming cut 1 base from V and 1 base from J; bases unmatched to any gene: 5. Here the CDR3 reads CASSVYGGQSGNTIYF. In DNA, the CDR3 is TGTGCCAGCAGCGTATATGGGGGACAGTCTGGAAACACCATATATTTT.

The chain links TRBV7-9 to TRBJ1-6; possible D gene TRBD1, 5 bases. Germline CDR1 reads SEHNR; CDR2 reads FQNEAQ (reference sequence). The CDR3 has 14 residues. V was trimmed by 1 base and J by 11 bases, leaving 12 bases between them. The CDR3 DNA is TGTGCCAGCAGCTTAGGTACAGGACCTGCACCCCTCCACTTT. The encoded protein is CASSLGTGPAPLHF.

This clone was detected only a few times. The chain carries TRBV28 and TRBJ1-2; 8 positions agree with TRBD1. CDR3 length: 12 residues. Germline values: CDR1 MDHEN, CDR2 SYDVKM. The J segment lost 5 bases and the V segment lost 7 bases, leaving 3 bases of the junction unmatched. CDR3 sequence (DNA): TGTGCCAGCAAGGACAGGGATTATGGCTACACCTTC. Amino acid sequence: CASKDRDYGYTF.

The rearrangement joins TRBV4-3 to TRBJ2-1; the match to TRBD2 covers 9 bases. The length of the CDR3 is 16 residues. Germline V gives CDR1 LGHNA, CDR2 YSLEER. J lost 6 bases, V lost 3 bases, and 9 bases had no gene match. This CDR3 is CASSQEDSGRANEQFF. CDR3 coding DNA: TGCGCCAGCAGCCAGGAGGATAGCGGGAGAGCCAATGAGCAGTTCTTC.

The chain recombines TRBV7-9 with TRBJ2-3, with D unclear. This CDR3 is 11 amino acids long. V lost 7 bases and J 6 bases, leaving 8 bases between the germline ends. Per germline, CDR1 SEHNR and CDR2 FQNEAQ (reference sequence). The CDR3 region is CASTARDTQYF. The CDR3 nucleotides read TGTGCCAGCACTGCACGGGATACGCAGTATTTT.

Notes on this clone: Other DNA variants within this sample encode the same CDR3. This rearrangement joins TRBV2 to TRBJ2-1, with D tentatively TRBD2 (6 bases). Germline V gives CDR1 SNHLY, CDR2 FYNNEI. V dropped 6 bases and J dropped 2 bases, with 14 bases sitting between them. This CDR3 region has 15 residues. DNA for the CDR3: TGTGCCAGCAGCCCATCTGCGGGGACCTACAATGAGCAGTTCTTC. Translated, it gives CASSPSAGTYNEQFF.

The chain recombines TRBV28 with TRBJ1-1; D gene unclear. Germline lookup yields CDR1 MDHEN and CDR2 SYDVKM. This CDR3 contains 13 residues. The V end was cut by 7 bases, the J end by 1 base, with 10 bases between. The chain's CDR3 is CASIRSGNTEAFF. CDR3 in DNA: TGTGCCAGCATTCGGTCAGGGAACACTGAAGCTTTCTTT.

The chain carries TRBV5-5 and TRBJ1-4, with D possibly TRBD1 on 6 matching bases. The CDR3 consists of 15 residues. CDR1 SGHKS and CDR2 YYEKEE come from the germline V gene (reference sequence). Between the trimmed V and J ends, which lost 5 bases and 4 bases, there was a span of 15 bases. The CDR3 bases are TGTGCCAGCAGAGCCGTAGGACAGAGTAATGAAAAACTGTTTTTT. This sequence encodes CASRAVGQSNEKLFF.

The chain joins TRBV7-8 to TRBJ2-5, with TRBD1 matching over 9 bases. V trimming: 6 bases; J trimming: 9 bases; junction bases outside the gene matches: 5. The CDR3 runs to 12 residues. The germline V gene encodes CDR1 SGHVS and CDR2 FQNEAQ. Here the CDR3 DNA reads TGTGCCAGCAGTCCAGACAGGGGGGCCCAGTACTTC. It is translated as CASSPDRGAQYF.

The chain has TRBV11-2 and TRBJ2-7, with TRBD1 matching over 7 bases. The CDR3 totals 15 residues. Looked up from germline, CDR1 is SGHAT and CDR2 is FQNNGV. V lost 1 base and J lost 5; bases outside the gene matches: 8. This chain's CDR3 is CASSLVRGRINEQYF. The CDR3 coding sequence is TGTGCCAGCAGCTTAGTAAGGGGGCGCATAAACGAGCAGTACTTC.